This T cell receptor (beta chain) originates from a study of response to subunit inactivated influenza vaccine. One entry per CDR3 protein results from TCRdb running MiXCR on the RT-PCR reads. Of a few hundred thousand distinct CDR3 sequences in the sample, about 20% were seen once. Overall study findings and caveats: Authors proposed each seasonal influenza vaccination draws in few new T cells.

About this clonotype itself: Its antigen is currently unknown.

V was clipped by 6 bases and J by 2 bases, with 14 bases between them. Germline loops: CDR1 MNHNS, CDR2 SASEGT. The CDR3 has 15 amino acids. The V gene is TRBV6-1, the J gene TRBJ1-5; D might be TRBD1 (5 bases). This sample comprised PBMCs from blood, obtained roughly 20 months after vaccination. The sequence was collected from a man aged 50 to 69 who received an inactivated influenza vaccine. This chain's CDR3 is CASSPPGERNQPQHF. CDR3 nucleotides: TGTGCCAGCAGCCCTCCGGGGGAGCGCAATCAGCCCCAGCATTTT.